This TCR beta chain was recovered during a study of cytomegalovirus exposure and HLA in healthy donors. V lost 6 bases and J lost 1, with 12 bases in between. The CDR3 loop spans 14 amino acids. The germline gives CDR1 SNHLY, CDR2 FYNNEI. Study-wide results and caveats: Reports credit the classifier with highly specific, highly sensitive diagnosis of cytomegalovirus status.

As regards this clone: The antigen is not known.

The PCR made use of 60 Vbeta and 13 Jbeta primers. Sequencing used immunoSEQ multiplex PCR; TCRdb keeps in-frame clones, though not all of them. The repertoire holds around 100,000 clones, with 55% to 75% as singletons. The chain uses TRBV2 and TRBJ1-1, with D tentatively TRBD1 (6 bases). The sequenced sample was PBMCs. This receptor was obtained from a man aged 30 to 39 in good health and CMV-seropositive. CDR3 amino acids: CASRPLGGNTEAFF. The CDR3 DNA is TGTGCCAGCAGGCCCCTAGGGGGGAACACTGAAGCTTTCTTT. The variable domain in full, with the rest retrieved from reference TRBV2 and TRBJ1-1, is EPEVTQTPSHQVTQMGQEVILRCVPISNHLYFYWYRQILGQKVEFLVSFYNNEISEKSEIFDDQFSVERPDGSNFTLKIRSTKLEDSAMYFCASRPLGGNTEAFFGQGTRLTVV.